This T cell receptor beta chain was recovered during a study of blood T cell repertoires in COVID-19. Background on the study: PBMCs, B-cell-depleted T cells, or T cells were the source of the cDNA or gDNA that made up the material.

CDR1 is MNHEY and CDR2 is SVGEGT in the germline V gene. The CDR3 runs to 16 residues. V shed 6 bases and J 6 bases; nucleotides not matched to a gene: 10. As handled by the study authors: Estimation of nucleated cell counts relied on the amplification of reference gene primers. The method was immunoSEQ multiplex PCR; TCRdb's version includes in-frame clones alone and lacks a portion of them. The V and J calls and clone size come from that table; D and trimming were worked out from the DNA. The table records approximately 100,000 clones, approximately 85% of them present only once. The TCR originated in a man between 60 and 75 years old with acute or convalescent COVID-19. Sequencing was performed on peripheral blood. The chain combines TRBV6-2 or TRBV6-3 with TRBJ1-5, with TRBD1 matching over 11 bases. This CDR3 is CASSPMDRGQRQPQHF. In DNA, the CDR3 is TGTGCCAGCAGCCCTATGGACAGGGGGCAGCGTCAGCCCCAGCATTTT.